What follows is one T cell receptor (beta chain) and its context. This sample was included in a study of blood T cell repertoires in COVID-19. The V gene lost 0 bases and the J gene lost 10 bases, with 13 bases spanning the gap. Germline V lookup: CDR1 LGHDT, CDR2 YNNKEL (reference sequence). This CDR3 spans 14 amino acids. In the study's own analysis: Amplifying reference gene primers gave estimates of nucleated cell counts. TCRdb keeps only in-frame clones here, not all; method: immunoSEQ multiplex PCR. From that table come the V and J calls and clone size; the DNA was used to work out D and trimming. The sample shows a few hundred thousand clones, roughly 80% of them seen only once.

The V gene is TRBV3-1 (or the pseudogene TRBV3-2), the J gene TRBJ2-1; D is undetermined. Sequencing was performed on peripheral blood. The receptor's source is a man older than 75 with acute or convalescent COVID-19. The CDR3 DNA follows: TGTGCCAGCAGCCAAGATCGGCTAGGCGCGGAGCAGTTCTTC. Amino acid sequence: CASSQDRLGAEQFF.